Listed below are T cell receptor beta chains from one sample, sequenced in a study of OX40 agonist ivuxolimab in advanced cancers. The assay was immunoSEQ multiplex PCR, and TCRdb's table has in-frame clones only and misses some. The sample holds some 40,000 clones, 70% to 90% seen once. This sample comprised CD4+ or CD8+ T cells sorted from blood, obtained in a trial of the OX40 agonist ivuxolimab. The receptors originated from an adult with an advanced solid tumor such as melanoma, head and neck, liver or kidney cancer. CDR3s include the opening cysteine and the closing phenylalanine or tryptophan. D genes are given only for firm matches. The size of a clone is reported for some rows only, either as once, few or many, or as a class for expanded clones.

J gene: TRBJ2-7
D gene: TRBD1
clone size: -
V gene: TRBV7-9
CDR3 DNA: TGTGCCAGCAGCTTAACAGGGGGCATATACGAGCAGTACTTC
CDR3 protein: CASSLTGGIYEQYF

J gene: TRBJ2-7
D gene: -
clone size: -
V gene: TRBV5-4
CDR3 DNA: TGTGCCAGCAGCTTTATCGGGGGCGGGTACGAGCAGTACTTC
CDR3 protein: CASSFIGGGYEQYF

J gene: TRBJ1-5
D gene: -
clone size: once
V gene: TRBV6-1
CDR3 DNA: TGTGCCAGCAGTAACCCGGGGCCCCAGCATTTT
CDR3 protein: CASSNPGPQHF

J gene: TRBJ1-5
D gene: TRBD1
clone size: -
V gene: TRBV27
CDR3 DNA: TGTGCCAGCAAGGGGGCGGCGAGCAATCAGCCCCAGCATTTT
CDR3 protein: CASKGAASNQPQHF

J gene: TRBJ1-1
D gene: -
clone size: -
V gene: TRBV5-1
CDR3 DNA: TGCGCCAGCAGATTCGTTGAAGGCGGGAACACTGAAGCTTTCTTT
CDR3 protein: CASRFVEGGNTEAFF

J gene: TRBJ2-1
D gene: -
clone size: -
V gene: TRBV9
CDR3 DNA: TGTGCCAGCAGCGCCTTTTACAATGAGCAGTTCTTC
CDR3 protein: CASSAFYNEQFF

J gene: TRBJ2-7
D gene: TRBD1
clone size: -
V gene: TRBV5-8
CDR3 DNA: TGTGCCAGCAGCTTCCGACAGGGGTTTGTGGCTGCCGAAGAATACGAGCAGTACTTC
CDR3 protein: CASSFRQGFVAAEEYEQYF

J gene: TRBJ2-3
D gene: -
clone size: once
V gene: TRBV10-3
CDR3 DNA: TGTGCCATTGACGGGGGTAGCACAGATACGCAGTATTTT
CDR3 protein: CAIDGGSTDTQYF

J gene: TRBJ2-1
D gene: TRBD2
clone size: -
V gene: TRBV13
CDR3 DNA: TGTGCCAGCAGTCTAGCGGGGTTCAATGAGCAGTTCTTC
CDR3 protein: CASSLAGFNEQFF

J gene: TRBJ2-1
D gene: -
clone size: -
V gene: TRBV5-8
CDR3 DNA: TGTGCCAGCAGCTCCTCAGGGGCCCTCGTGAATGAGCAGTTCTTC
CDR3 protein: CASSSSGALVNEQFF

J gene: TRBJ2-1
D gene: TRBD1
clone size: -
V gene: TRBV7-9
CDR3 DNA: TGTGCCAGCAGCTCCGGACAGGAATACAATGAGCAGTTCTTC
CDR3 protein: CASSSGQEYNEQFF

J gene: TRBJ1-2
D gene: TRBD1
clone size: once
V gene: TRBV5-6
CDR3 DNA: TGTGCCAGCAGCCCACTCCGGGACAGGGGTGAATTTGGCTACACCTTC
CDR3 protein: CASSPLRDRGEFGYTF

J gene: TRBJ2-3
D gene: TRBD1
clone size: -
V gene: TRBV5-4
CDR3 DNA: TGTGCCAGCAGCTTACCCCGGACAGGGGGGGATACGCAGTATTTT
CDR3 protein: CASSLPRTGGDTQYF

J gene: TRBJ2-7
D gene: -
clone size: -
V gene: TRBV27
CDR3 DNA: TGTGCCAGCAACCTAGGGGAGGAGCAGTACTTC
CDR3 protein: CASNLGEEQYF

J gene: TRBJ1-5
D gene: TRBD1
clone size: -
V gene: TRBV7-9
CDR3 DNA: TGTGCCAGCAGCCTGACAGGGGTTAGCAATCAGCCCCAGCATTTT
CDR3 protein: CASSLTGVSNQPQHF